This T cell receptor beta chain was found in a study of regulatory T cells in long-lasting Graves disease. Time point specified: persistent/refractory GD, antithyroid drugs over 5 years with positive TRAb. RNA extracted from PBMCs served as the sequencing template. This CDR3 spans 15 amino acids. V dropped 5 bases and J dropped 5; count of bases not matched to a gene: 4. Germline loops: CDR1 MNHNS, CDR2 SASEGT. Arm-PCR of CDR3 regions with iRepertoire HTBI primers generated TCR beta libraries. TCRdb called the multiplex PCR reads again in MiXCR, with one record for every CDR3 protein. Among some 340,000 distinct CDR3 sequences, approximately 23% were seen once, and the ten largest hold around 30%.

The chain is built from TRBV6-1 and TRBJ2-2; 11 bases align to TRBD2. The sequence was collected from a woman aged 40 to 49 with Graves disease. The specimen comprised peripheral blood mononuclear cells (PBMCs), sampled when the disease was refractory, from a patient treated with antithyroid drugs. The CDR3 DNA reads as TGTGCCAGCAGTACCGGACTAGCGGGTACCGGGGAGCTGTTTTTT. The encoded protein is CASSTGLAGTGELFF.